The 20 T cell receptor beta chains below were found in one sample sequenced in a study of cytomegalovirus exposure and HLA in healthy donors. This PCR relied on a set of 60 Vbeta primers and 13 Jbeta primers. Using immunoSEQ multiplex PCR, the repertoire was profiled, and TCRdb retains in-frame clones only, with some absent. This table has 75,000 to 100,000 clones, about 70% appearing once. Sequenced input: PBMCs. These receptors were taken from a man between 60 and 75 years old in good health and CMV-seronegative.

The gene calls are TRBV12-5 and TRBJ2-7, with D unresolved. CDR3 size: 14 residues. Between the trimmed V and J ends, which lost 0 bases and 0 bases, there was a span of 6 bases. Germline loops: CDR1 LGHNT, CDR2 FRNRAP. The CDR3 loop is CASGLVQSSYEQYF. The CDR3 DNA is TGTGCTAGTGGTTTGGTACAGAGCTCCTACGAGCAGTACTTC.

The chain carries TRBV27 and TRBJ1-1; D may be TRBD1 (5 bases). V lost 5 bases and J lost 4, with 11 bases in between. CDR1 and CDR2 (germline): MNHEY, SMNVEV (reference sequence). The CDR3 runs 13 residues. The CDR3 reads CASSPRRGTEAFF. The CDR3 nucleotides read TGTGCCAGCAGTCCCAGAAGGGGCACTGAAGCTTTCTTT.

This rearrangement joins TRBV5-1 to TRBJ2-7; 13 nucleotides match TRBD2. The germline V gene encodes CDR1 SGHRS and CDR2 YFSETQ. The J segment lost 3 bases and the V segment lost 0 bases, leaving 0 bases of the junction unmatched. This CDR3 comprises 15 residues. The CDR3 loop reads CASSLGTSGSYEQYF. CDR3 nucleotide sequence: TGCGCCAGCAGCTTGGGGACTAGCGGGAGCTACGAGCAGTACTTC.

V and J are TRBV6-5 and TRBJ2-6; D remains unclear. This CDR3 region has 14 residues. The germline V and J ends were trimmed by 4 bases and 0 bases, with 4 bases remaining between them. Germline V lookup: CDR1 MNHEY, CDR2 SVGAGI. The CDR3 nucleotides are TGTGCCAGCAGTTTAGACTCTGGGGCCAACGTCCTGACTTTC. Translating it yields CASSLDSGANVLTF.

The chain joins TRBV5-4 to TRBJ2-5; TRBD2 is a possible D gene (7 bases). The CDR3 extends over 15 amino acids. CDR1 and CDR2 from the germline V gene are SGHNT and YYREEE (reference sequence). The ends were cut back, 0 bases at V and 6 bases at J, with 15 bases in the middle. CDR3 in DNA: TGTGCCAGCAGCTTGGACGGAGGGGGGGTCCAGACCCAGTACTTC. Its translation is CASSLDGGGVQTQYF. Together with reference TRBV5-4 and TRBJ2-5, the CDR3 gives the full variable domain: ETGVTQSPTHLIKTRGQQVTLRCSSQSGHNTVSWYQQALGQGPQFIFQYYREEENGRGNFPPRFSGLQFPNYSSELNVNALELDDSALYLCASSLDGGGVQTQYFGPGTRLLVL.

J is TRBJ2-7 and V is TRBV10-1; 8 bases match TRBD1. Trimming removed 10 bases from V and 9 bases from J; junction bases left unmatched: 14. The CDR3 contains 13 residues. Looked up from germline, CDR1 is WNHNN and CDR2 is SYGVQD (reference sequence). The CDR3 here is CATSSGQGRGQYF. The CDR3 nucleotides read TGCGCCACCTCATCTGGACAGGGTCGGGGGCAGTACTTC.

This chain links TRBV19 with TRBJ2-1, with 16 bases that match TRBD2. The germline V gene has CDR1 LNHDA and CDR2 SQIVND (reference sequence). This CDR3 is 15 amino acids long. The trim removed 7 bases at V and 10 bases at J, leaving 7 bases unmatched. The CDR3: CASNVGTSGRGEQFF. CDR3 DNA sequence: TGTGCCAGTAACGTAGGGACTAGCGGGAGGGGGGAGCAGTTCTTC.

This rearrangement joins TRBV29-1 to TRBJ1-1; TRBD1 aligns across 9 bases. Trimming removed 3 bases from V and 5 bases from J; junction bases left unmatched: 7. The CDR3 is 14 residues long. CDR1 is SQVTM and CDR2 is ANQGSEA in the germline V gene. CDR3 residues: CSVDGTGTDTEAFF. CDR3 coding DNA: TGCAGCGTTGACGGGACAGGGACCGATACTGAAGCTTTCTTT.

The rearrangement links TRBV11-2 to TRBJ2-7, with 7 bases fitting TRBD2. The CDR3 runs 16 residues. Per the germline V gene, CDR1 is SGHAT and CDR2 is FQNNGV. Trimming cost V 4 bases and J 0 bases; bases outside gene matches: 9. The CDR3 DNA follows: TGTGCCAGCAGCTCAGTCGGGCGGGGGAGCTCCTACGAGCAGTACTTC. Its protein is CASSSVGRGSSYEQYF.

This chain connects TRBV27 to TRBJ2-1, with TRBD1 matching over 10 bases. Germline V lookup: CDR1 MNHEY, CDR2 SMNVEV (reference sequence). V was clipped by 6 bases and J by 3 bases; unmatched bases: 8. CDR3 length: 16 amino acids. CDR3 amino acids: CASRRRGTGDYNEQFF. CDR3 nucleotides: TGTGCCAGCAGGAGACGCGGGACAGGGGACTACAATGAGCAGTTCTTC.

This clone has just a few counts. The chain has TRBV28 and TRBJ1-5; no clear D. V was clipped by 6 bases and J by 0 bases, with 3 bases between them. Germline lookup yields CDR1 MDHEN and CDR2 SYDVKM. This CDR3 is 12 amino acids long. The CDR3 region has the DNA TGTGCCAGCAGATATAGCAATCAGCCCCAGCATTTT. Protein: CASRYSNQPQHF.

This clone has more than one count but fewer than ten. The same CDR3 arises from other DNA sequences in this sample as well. The CDR3 DNA reads as TGTGCCAGCAGTTCCCCCGGGACAGGGGGGCATCAGCCCCAGCATTTT. Protein product: CASSSPGTGGHQPQHF. This sequence joins TRBV28 and TRBJ1-5; 11 bases agree with TRBD1. The CDR3 has 16 amino acids. From germline, CDR1 is MDHEN and CDR2 SYDVKM. The trim removed 4 bases at V and 5 bases at J, leaving 7 bases unmatched.

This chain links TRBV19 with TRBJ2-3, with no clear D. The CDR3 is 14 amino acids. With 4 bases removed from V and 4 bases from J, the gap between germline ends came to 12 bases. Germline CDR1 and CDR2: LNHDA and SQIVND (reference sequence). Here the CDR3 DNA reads TGTGCCAGTAGTAGCCCTAGTGGTGCAGATACGCAGTATTTT. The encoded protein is CASSSPSGADTQYF.

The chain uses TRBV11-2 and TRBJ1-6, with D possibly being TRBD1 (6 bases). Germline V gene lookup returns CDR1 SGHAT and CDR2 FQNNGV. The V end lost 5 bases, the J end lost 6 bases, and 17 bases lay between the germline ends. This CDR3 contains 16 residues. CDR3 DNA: TGTGCCAGCAGCCTCCGGGGGGCAAGACCTAATTCACCCCTCCACTTT. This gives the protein CASSLRGARPNSPLHF.

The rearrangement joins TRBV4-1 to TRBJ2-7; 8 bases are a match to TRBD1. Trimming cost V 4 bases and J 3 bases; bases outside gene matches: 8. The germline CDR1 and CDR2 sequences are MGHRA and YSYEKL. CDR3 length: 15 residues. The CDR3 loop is CASSLLDRVGYEQYF. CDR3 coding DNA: TGCGCCAGCAGCCTTCTGGACAGGGTCGGCTACGAGCAGTACTTC.

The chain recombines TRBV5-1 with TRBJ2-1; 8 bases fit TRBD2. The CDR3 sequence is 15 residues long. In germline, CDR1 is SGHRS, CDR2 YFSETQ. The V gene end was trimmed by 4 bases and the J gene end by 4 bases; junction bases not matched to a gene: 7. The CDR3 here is CASSPQTSEYNEQFF. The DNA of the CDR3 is TGCGCCAGCAGCCCCCAGACTAGCGAGTACAATGAGCAGTTCTTC.

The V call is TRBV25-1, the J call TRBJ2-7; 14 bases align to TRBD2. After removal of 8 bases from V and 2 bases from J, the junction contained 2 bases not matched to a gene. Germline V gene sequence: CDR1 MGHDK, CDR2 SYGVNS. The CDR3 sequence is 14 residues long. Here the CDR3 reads CASGTSGRPYEQYF. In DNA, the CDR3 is TGTGCCAGCGGGACTAGCGGGAGACCCTACGAGCAGTACTTC.

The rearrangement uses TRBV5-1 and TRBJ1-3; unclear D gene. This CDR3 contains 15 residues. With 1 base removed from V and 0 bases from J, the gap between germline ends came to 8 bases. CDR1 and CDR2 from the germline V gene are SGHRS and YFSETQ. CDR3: CASSLTGLSGNTIYF. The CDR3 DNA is TGCGCCAGCAGCTTGACCGGACTCTCTGGAAACACCATATATTTT. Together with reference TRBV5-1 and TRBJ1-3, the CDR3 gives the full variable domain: KAGVTQTPRYLIKTRGQQVTLSCSPISGHRSVSWYQQTPGQGLQFLFEYFSETQRNKGNFPGRFSGRQFSNSRSEMNVSTLELGDSALYLCASSLTGLSGNTIYFGEGSWLTVV.

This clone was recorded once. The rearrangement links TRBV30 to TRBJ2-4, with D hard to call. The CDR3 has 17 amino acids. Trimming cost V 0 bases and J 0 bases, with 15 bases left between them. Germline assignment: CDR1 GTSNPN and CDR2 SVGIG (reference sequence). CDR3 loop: CAWSVARGDLAKNIQYF. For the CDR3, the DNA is TGTGCCTGGAGTGTAGCAAGAGGAGACCTAGCCAAAAACATTCAGTACTTC.

CDR3 in amino acids: CASSLEAGLGYEQYF. For the CDR3, the DNA is TGCGCCAGCAGCTTGGAGGCAGGGTTGGGCTACGAGCAGTACTTC. The gene calls are TRBV5-1 and TRBJ2-7; weak D call: TRBD1 (5 bases). The CDR3 runs to 15 residues. Trimming cost V 0 bases and J 3 bases, with 13 bases left between them. The V gene's germline CDR1 is SGHRS and CDR2 YFSETQ.